This paragraph covers one T cell receptor beta chain sequence. This sample was taken from a study of blood T cell repertoires in COVID-19. On the study more broadly: Italy, Spain and the United States were the sources of the convalescent and acute COVID-19 samples. Nucleic acid was either cDNA or gDNA, and it came from T cells, B-cell-depleted T cells, or PBMCs.

Methods used by the authors: Scientists estimated how many nucleated cells there were by amplifying reference gene primers. Generated by immunoSEQ multiplex PCR, the TCRdb table keeps only in-frame clones and is missing some. That table furnishes V, J and clone size, whereas the DNA furnished D and trimming. In the table there are roughly 280,000 clones, 75% to 90% of which are singletons. The CDR3 is 17 residues long. Trimming took 5 bases from V and 1 from J; bases not matched to a gene: 10. Germline assignment: CDR1 SGHVS and CDR2 FNYEAQ. The sample comprised peripheral blood. The gene calls are TRBV7-6 and TRBJ2-3, with TRBD2 identical over 9 bases. The TCR sequence derives from a man between 60 and 75 years old who had recovered from COVID-19. CDR3 amino acids: CASSPPPTSGRTDTQYF. Written as DNA, the CDR3 is TGTGCCAGCAGCCCTCCCCCGACTAGCGGACGCACAGATACGCAGTATTTT.